The following is a T cell receptor beta chain sequence with its context. No cognate antigen has been identified for it. No base qualities exist here, and no much larger clone lies one base off it. Receptors were amplified or captured by 5' RACE. The sequencing machine was an Illumina HiSeq 2500. A second roughly 6 to 11 cycle PCR used a sample-barcoded 5' primer and a J-beta primer mix. Each TCR beta cDNA molecule received a unique molecular identifier from a template-switch 5' adaptor carrying 12 random nucleotides. At least 2.5 million CDR3-containing paired-end reads were obtained from each sample. The Mint cDNA synthesis kit, primed by a TRBC-specific oligonucleotide, was used to synthesize first-strand cDNA from all RNA. Following uracil-DNA glycosylase treatment, all cDNA underwent a first 18-cycle PCR with the universal primers M1SS and BC2_uni_R. Per the original workflow: For normalization, 1 million high-quality reads, each with a distinct molecular identifier, were randomly selected from each sample. Instead of being binned into consensus sequences, reads with shared molecular identifiers were discarded. CDR3 identification, clonotype clustering and error correction used MiTCR with a Q25 quality threshold and the strictest error-elimination algorithm. A nonparametric unseen species model with Euler transformation was used to estimate lower-bound total TCR beta diversity. Starting from the raw public reads, TCRdb applied fastp trimming at Q25, assembled clones with MiXCR and retained in-frame beta chains. For every CDR3 protein sequence, its rows merge into one entry that carries the most common genes and DNA. The V and J calls reflect TCRdb's pipeline rather than the authors' work. The sample table lists approximately 1,000,000 distinct CDR3 sequences, around two fifths of them with a count of one. The ten largest clones add up to approximately 14% of the sample.

These data come from a study of blood T cells in healthy people across ages (dated by TCRdb to about 2015). In terms of the full investigation: In model experiments, roughly one uniquely barcoded TCR beta cDNA molecule per two T cells was captured by template switching. Donors of different ages were randomly distributed across sequencing lanes to avoid experimental bias. The study measured age-related changes in TCR beta repertoire diversity using deep sequencing normalized with unique cDNA molecular identifiers. The study analyzed two additional independent replicas of 1 million unique cDNA reads from the same blood draw for two donors, one aged 18 to 29 and one aged 80 or older. Donors were grouped into four age groups: young (average 16 years), middle-aged (around 39), aged (62) and long-lived (approximately 81).

The donors were some 36 Caucasian individuals from Russia, aged 6 to 90 years, who were systemically healthy. About 9.8 milliliters of peripheral blood were drawn from each donor into EDTA-treated Vacutainer tubes. PBMCs were isolated by Ficoll-Paque density-gradient centrifugation, with at least 6.5 million obtained per sample. Total RNA, at least 6 micrograms per sample, was extracted from PBMCs with Trizol reagent. For every donor, an aliquot of PBMCs went through flow cytometry to measure the percentages of naive CD45RAhigh/CD27high T cells. Results the study describes overall, beyond this receptor: Compared with the aged group, the long-lived group had more naive CD4+ T cells, fewer expanded clones and increased TCR diversity, a pattern suggesting age selection. Observed TCR beta diversity correlated strongly with the percentage of naive T cells measured by flow cytometry. Estimates of total diversity based on one million sequenced T cells were considered lower bounds and underestimates. Donor CMV infection status was unknown, potentially confounding age-related changes in expanded clonotypes. As age increased, observed TCR beta diversity per million T cells dropped in a roughly linear way, and a significant reduction was already evident by age about 40. Conclusive comparison of naive and antigen-experienced compartments was prevented by the profiling of bulk unsorted PBMCs.

Reading from cysteine to phenylalanine, the CDR3 counts 18 amino acids. Solely the CDR3 DNA is kept, with 54 bases framed from the first base. Germline trimming amounts to 6 bases on V and 2 bases on J, with 16 as the count of junction bases outside the gene matches. The V and J genes are TRBV12-3 or TRBV12-4 and TRBJ2-3, and 8 junctional nucleotides match TRBD1. The sequence was obtained from a man aged 18 to 30 in good health. Sequences were obtained from blood. The DNA sequence is TGTGCCAGCAGCCGACGACAGGGGAGAGTATATCCCACAGATACGCAGTATTTT. It specifies CASSRRQGRVYPTDTQYF.